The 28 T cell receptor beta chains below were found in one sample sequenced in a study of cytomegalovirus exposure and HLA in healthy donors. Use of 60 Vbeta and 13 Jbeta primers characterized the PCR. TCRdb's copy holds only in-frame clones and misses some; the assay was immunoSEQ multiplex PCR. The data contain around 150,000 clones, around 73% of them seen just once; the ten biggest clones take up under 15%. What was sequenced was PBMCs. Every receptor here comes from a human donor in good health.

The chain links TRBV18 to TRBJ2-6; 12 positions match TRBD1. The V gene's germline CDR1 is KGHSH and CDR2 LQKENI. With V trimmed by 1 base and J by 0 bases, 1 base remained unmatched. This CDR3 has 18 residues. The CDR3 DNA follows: TGTGCCAGCTCACCACGGGACAGGGGGCTCTCTGGGGCCAACGTCCTGACTTTC. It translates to CASSPRDRGLSGANVLTF.

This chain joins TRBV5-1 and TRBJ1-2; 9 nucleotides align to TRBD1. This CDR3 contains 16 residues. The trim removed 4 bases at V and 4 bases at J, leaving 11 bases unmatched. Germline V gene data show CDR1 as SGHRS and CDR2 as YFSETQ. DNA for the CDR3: TGCGCCAGCAGCCCACCTACGGGACAGGGCTCCTATGGCTACACCTTC. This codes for CASSPPTGQGSYGYTF. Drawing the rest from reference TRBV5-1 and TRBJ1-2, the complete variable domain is KAGVTQTPRYLIKTRGQQVTLSCSPISGHRSVSWYQQTPGQGLQFLFEYFSETQRNKGNFPGRFSGRQFSNSRSEMNVSTLELGDSALYLCASSPPTGQGSYGYTFGSGTRLTVV.

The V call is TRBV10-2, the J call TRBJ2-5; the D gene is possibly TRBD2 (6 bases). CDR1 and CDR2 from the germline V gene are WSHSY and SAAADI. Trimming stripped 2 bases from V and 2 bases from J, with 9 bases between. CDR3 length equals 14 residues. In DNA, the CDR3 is TGCGCCAGCAGTGAGGGGAGGAGGCAAGAGACCCAGTACTTC. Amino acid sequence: CASSEGRRQETQYF.

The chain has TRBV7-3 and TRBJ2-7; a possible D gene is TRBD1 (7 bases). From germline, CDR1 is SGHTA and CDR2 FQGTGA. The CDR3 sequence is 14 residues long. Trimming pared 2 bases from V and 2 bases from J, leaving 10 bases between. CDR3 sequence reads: CASSLGGGPYEQYF. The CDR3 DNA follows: TGTGCCAGCAGCTTAGGAGGGGGCCCCTACGAGCAGTACTTC. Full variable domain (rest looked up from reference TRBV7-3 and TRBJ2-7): GAGVSQTPSNKVTEKGKYVELRCDPISGHTALYWYRQSLGQGPEFLIYFQGTGAADDSGLPNDRFFAVRPEGSVSTLKIQRTERGDSAVYLCASSLGGGPYEQYFGPGTRLTVT.

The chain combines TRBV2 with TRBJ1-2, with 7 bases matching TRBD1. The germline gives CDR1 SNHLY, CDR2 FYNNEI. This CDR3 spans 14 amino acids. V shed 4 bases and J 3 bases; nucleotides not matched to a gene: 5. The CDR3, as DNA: TGTGCCAGCAGTGCTGGGACAGCGCACTATGGCTACACCTTC. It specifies CASSAGTAHYGYTF.

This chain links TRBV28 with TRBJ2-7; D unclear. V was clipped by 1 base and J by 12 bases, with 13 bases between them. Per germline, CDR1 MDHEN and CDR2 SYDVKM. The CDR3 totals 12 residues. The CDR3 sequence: CASSLSGRVPYF. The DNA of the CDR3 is TGTGCCAGCAGTTTATCGGGTCGCGTCCCGTACTTC.

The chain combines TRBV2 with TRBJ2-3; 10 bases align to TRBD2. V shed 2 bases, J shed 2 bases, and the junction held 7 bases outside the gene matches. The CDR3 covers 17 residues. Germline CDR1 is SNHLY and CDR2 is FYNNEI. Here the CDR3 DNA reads TGTGCCAGCAGTGAATCCCCTAGCGGGAGCAACACAGATACGCAGTATTTT. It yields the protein CASSESPSGSNTDTQYF.

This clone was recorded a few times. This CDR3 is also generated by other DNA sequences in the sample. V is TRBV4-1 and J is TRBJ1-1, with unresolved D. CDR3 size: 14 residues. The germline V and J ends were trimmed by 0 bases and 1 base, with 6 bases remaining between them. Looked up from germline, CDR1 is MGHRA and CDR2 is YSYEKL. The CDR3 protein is CASSQDRGNTEAFF. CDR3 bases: TGCGCCAGCAGCCAAGATCGCGGGAACACTGAAGCTTTCTTT.

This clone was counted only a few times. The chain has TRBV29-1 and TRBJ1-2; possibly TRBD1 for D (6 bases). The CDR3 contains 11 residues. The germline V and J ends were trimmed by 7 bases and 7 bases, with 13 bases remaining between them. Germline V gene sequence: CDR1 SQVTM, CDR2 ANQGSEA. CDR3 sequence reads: CSAGNRVGYTF. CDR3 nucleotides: TGCAGCGCCGGAAACAGGGTTGGCTACACCTTC.

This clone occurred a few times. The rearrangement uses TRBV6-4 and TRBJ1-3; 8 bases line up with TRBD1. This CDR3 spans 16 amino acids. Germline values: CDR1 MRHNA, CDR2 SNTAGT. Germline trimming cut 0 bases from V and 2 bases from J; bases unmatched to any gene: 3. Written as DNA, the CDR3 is TGTGCCAGCAGTGACTCGCGACAGGGGACTGGAAACACCATATATTTT. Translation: CASSDSRQGTGNTIYF.

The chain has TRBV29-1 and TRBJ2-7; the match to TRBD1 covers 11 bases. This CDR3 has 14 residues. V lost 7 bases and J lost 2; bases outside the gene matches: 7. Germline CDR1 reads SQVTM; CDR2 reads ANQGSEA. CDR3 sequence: CSALGQGGPYEQYF. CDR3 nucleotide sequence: TGCAGCGCCCTGGGACAGGGGGGACCCTACGAGCAGTACTTC.

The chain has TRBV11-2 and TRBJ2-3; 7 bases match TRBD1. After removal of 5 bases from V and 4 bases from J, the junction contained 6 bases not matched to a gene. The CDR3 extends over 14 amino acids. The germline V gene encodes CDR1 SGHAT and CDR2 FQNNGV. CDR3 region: CASSHWTGPDTQYF. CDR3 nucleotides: TGTGCCAGCAGCCACTGGACAGGCCCAGATACGCAGTATTTT.

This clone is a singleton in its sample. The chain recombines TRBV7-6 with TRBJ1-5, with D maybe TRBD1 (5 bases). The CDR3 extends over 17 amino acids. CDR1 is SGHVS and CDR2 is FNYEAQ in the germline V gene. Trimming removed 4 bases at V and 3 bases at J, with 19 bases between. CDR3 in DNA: TGTGCCAGCAGCTCCACGAGCGGAGGGGCCAACAATCAGCCCCAGCATTTT. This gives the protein CASSSTSGGANNQPQHF.

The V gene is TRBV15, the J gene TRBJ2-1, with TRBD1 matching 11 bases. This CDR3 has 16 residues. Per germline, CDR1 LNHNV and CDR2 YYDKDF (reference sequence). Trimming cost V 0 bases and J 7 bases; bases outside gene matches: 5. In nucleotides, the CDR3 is TGTGCCACCAGCAGAGATAGGACAGGGGGCATAAATGAGCAGTTCTTC. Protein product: CATSRDRTGGINEQFF.

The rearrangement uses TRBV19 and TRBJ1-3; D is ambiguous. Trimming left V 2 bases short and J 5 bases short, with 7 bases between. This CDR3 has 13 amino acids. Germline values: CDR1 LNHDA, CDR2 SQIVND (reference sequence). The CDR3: CASSITSRNTIYF. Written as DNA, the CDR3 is TGTGCCAGTAGTATAACCAGTAGAAACACCATATATTTT.

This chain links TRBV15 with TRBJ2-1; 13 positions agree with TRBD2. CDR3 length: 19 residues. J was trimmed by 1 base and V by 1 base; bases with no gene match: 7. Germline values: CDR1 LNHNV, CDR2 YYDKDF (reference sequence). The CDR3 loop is CATSRAGLAGLGSYNEQFF. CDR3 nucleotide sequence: TGTGCCACCAGCAGAGCGGGACTAGCGGGGTTAGGGTCCTACAATGAGCAGTTCTTC.

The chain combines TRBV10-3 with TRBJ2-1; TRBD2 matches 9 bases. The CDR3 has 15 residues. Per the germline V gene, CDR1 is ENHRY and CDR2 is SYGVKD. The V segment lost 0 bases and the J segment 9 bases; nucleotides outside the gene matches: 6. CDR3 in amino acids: CAISESWTSVGEQFF. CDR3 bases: TGTGCCATCAGTGAGTCATGGACTAGCGTGGGTGAGCAGTTCTTC.

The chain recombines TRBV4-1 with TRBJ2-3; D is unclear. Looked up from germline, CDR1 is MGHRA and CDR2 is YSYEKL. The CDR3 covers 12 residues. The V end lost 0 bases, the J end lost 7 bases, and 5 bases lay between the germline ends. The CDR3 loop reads CASSQDTYTQYF. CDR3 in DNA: TGCGCCAGCAGCCAAGATACATATACGCAGTATTTT.

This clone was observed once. The CDR3 DNA follows: TGTGCCAGCAGCTTGCGCGGGGGGCCCGCAGAGACCCAGTACTTC. Amino acid sequence: CASSLRGGPAETQYF. The chain recombines TRBV13 with TRBJ2-5; 8 bases match TRBD2. CDR1 is PRHDT and CDR2 is FYEKMQ in the germline V gene (reference sequence). With 3 bases clipped from V and 4 bases from J, the junction kept 7 bases outside the gene matches. This CDR3 comprises 15 residues.

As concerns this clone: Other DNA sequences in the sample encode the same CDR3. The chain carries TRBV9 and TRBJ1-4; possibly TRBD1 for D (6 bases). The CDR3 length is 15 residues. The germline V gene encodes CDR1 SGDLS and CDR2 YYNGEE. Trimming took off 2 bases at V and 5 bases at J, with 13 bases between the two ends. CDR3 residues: CASSVGGRRNEKLFF. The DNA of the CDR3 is TGTGCCAGCAGCGTTGGGGGCAGACGAAATGAAAAACTGTTTTTT. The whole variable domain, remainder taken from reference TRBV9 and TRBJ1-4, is DSGVTQTPKHLITATGQRVTLRCSPRSGDLSVYWYQQSLDQGLQFLIQYYNGEERAKGNILERFSAQQFPDLHSELNLSSLELGDSALYFCASSVGGRRNEKLFFGSGTQLSVL.

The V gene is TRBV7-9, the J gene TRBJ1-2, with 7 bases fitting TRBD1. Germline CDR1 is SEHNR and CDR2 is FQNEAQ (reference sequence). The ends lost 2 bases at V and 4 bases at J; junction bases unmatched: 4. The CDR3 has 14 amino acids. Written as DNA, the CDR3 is TGTGCCAGCAGCTTATCCAGGGACAGCTATGGCTACACCTTC. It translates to CASSLSRDSYGYTF.

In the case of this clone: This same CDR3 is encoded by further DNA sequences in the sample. The CDR3 DNA is TGCGCCAGCAGCTTGGGACTAGCGGGCACAGATACGCAGTATTTT. Encoded protein: CASSLGLAGTDTQYF. J is TRBJ2-3 and V is TRBV5-1; 9 positions match TRBD2. Trimming removed 0 bases from V and 1 base from J; junction bases left unmatched: 0. The CDR3 covers 15 residues. The germline CDR1 and CDR2 sequences are SGHRS and YFSETQ. Full variable domain (rest looked up from reference TRBV5-1 and TRBJ2-3): KAGVTQTPRYLIKTRGQQVTLSCSPISGHRSVSWYQQTPGQGLQFLFEYFSETQRNKGNFPGRFSGRQFSNSRSEMNVSTLELGDSALYLCASSLGLAGTDTQYFGPGTRLTVL.

CDR3 nucleotides: TGTGCCAGCAGCTCGACGACAGGGTGGGGTGTGGAGCAGTACTTC. Amino acids: CASSSTTGWGVEQYF. The J gene is TRBJ2-7, the V gene TRBV7-9, with 7 bases that match TRBD1. V shed 4 bases and J 7 bases; nucleotides not matched to a gene: 13. CDR3 length: 15 residues. CDR1 is SEHNR, CDR2 FQNEAQ, per germline (reference sequence).

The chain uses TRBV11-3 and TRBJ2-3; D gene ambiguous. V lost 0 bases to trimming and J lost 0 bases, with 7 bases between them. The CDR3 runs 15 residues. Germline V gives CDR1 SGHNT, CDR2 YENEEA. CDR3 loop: CASSLDGGSTDTQYF. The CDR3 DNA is TGTGCCAGCAGCTTAGACGGCGGTAGCACAGATACGCAGTATTTT.

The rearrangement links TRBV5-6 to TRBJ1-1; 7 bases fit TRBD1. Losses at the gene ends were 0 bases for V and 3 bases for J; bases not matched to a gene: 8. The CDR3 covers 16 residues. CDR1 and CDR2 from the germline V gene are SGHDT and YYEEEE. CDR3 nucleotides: TGTGCCAGCAGCTTGGCCCAGACAGGGAGTTACACTGAAGCTTTCTTT. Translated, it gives CASSLAQTGSYTEAFF. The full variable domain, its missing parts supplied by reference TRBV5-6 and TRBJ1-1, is DAGVTQSPTHLIKTRGQQVTLRCSPKSGHDTVSWYQQALGQGPQFIFQYYEEEERQRGNFPDRFSGHQFPNYSSELNVNALLLGDSALYLCASSLAQTGSYTEAFFGQGTRLTVV.

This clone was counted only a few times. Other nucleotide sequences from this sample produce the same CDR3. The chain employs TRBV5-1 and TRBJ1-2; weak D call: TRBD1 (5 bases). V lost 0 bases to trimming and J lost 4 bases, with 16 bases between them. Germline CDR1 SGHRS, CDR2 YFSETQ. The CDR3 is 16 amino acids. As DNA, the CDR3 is TGCGCCAGCAGCTTGGAGTCCTGGGGCGATTCCTATGGCTACACCTTC. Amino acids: CASSLESWGDSYGYTF.

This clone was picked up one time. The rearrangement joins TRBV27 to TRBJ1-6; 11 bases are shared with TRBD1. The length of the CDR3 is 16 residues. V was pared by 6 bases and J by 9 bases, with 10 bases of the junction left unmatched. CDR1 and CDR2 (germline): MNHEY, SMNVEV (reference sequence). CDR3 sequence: CASSLAWDRGFSPLHF. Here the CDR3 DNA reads TGTGCCAGCAGCCTGGCCTGGGACAGGGGGTTTTCACCCCTCCACTTT.

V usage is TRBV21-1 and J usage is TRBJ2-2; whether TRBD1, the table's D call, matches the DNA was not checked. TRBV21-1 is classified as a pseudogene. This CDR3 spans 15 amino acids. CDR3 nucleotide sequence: TGTGCCAGCAGCACCGACAGGGGGGACACCGGGGAGCTGTTTTTT. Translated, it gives CASSTDRGDTGELFF.